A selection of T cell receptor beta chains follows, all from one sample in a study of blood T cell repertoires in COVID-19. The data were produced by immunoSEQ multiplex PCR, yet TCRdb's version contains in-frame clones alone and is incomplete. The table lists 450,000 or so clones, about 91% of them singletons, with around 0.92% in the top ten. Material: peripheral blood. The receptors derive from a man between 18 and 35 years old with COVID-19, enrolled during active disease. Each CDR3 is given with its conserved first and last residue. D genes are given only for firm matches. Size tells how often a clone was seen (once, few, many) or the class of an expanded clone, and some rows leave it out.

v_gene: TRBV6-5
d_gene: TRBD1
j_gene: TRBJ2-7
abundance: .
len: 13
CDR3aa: CASRMDRDYEQYF
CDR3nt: TGTGCCAGCAGGATGGACAGGGACTACGAGCAGTACTTC

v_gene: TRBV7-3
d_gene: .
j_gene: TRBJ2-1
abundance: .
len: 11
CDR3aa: CASSFEGQQFF
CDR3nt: TGTGCCAGCAGCTTTGAGGGTCAACAGTTCTTC

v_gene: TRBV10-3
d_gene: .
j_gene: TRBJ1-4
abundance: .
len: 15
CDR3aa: CAIRVLRGVNEKLFF
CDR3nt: TGTGCCATCAGGGTTCTTAGGGGCGTTAATGAAAAACTGTTTTTT

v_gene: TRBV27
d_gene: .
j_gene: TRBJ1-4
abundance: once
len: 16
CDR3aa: CASSAYEGARGEKLFF
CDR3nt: TGTGCCAGCAGTGCCTACGAAGGGGCCCGTGGTGAAAAACTGTTTTTT

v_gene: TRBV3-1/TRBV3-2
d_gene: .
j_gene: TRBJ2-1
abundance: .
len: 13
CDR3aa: CASSQAFLNEQFF
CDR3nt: TGTGCCAGCAGCCAAGCCTTTTTAAATGAGCAGTTCTTC

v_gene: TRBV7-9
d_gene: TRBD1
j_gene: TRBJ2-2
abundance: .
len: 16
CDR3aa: CASSPGTGENTGELFF
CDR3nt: TGTGCCAGCAGCCCCGGGACAGGAGAGAACACCGGGGAGCTGTTTTTT

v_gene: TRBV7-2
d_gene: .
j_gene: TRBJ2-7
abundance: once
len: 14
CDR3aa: CASSLDQGPYEQYF
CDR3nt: TGTGCCAGCAGCTTAGACCAGGGGCCCTACGAGCAGTACTTC

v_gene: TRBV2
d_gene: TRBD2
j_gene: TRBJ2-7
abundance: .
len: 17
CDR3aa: CASRIFLTSGRTYEQYF
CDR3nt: TGTGCCAGCAGGATCTTCCTGACTAGCGGGAGGACGTACGAGCAGTACTTC

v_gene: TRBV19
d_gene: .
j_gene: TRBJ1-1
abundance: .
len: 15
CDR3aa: CASITSRGSGTEAFF
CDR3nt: TGTGCCAGTATCACAAGCAGGGGTTCTGGGACTGAAGCTTTCTTT

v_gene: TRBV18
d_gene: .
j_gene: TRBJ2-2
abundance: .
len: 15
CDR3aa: CASSPPNANTGELFF
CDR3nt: TGTGCCAGCTCACCCCCTAATGCCAACACCGGGGAGCTGTTTTTT

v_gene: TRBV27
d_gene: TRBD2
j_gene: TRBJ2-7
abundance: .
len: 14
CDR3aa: CASSGRGASYEQYF
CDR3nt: TGTGCCAGCAGCGGGAGGGGGGCCTCCTACGAGCAGTACTTC

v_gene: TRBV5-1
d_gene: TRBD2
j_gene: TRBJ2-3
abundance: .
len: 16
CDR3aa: CASSPGLAGLTDTQYF
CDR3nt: TGCGCCAGCAGCCCCGGACTAGCGGGACTCACAGATACGCAGTATTTT

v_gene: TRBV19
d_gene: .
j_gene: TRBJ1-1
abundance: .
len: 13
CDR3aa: CASRLGGGTEAFF
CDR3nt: TGTGCCAGTAGGCTGGGGGGGGGCACTGAAGCTTTCTTT

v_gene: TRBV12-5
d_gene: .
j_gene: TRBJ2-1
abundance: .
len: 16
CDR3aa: CASGLVYRSSYNEQFF
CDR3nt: TGTGCTAGTGGTTTGGTGTACAGGAGCTCCTACAATGAGCAGTTCTTC

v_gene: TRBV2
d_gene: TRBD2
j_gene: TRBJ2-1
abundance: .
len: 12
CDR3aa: CASWSGGDEQFF
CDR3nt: TGTGCCAGTTGGTCGGGGGGTGATGAGCAGTTCTTC

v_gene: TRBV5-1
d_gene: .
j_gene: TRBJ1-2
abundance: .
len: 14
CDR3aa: CASSLEGQGTGYTF
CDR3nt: TGCGCCAGCAGCTTGGAGGGGCAGGGGACTGGCTACACCTTC

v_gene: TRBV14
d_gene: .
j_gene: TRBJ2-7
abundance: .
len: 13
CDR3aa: CASSPQQGNEQYF
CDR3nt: TGTGCCAGCAGCCCTCAACAGGGTAACGAGCAGTACTTC

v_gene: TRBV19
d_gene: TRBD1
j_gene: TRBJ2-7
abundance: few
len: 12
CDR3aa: CASSNWTGGRYF
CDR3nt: TGTGCCAGTAGTAACTGGACAGGGGGAAGGTACTTC

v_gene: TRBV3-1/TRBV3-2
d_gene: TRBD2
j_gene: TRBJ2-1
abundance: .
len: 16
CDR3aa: CASSHRGLNVYNEQFF
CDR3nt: TGTGCCAGCAGCCATAGGGGACTAAACGTCTACAATGAGCAGTTCTTC

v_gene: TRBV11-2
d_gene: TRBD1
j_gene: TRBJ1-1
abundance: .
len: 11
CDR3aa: CASSFGRGAFF
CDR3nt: TGTGCCAGCAGCTTCGGCAGGGGGGCTTTCTTT

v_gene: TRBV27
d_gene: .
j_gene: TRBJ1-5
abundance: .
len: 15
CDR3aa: CASSSEFHSNQPQHF
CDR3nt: TGTGCCAGCAGTTCGGAGTTCCATAGCAATCAGCCCCAGCATTTT

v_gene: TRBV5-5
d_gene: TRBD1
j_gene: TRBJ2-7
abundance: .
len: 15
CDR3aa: CASSSTGGLLYEQYF
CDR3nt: TGTGCCAGCAGCTCGACAGGGGGCTTATTGTACGAGCAGTACTTC

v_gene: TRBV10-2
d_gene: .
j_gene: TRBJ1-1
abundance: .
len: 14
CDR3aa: CASSEGQREAEAFF
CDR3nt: TGCGCCAGCAGTGAGGGGCAAAGAGAAGCTGAAGCTTTCTTT